The 3 T cell receptor beta chains listed next were all sequenced from one sample in a study of CD8 T cells in Susac syndrome. Reverse transcription of about 0.45 to 1 ug RNA used random hexamers. TCRdb re-called the immunoSEQ multiplex PCR reads with MiXCR, one entry per CDR3 protein. Among under 200,000 distinct CDR3 sequences, 75% to 95% were seen once, and the ten largest hold 0.087%. Sequencing was carried out using CD4+ T cells from PBMCs. The receptors originated from a human donor with Susac syndrome.

The V call is TRBV27, the J call TRBJ1-2; TRBD1 matches 10 bases. Germline CDR1 is MNHEY and CDR2 is SMNVEV (reference sequence). The CDR3 extends over 14 amino acids. After removal of 4 bases from V and 3 bases from J, the junction contained 2 bases not matched to a gene. For the CDR3, the DNA is TGTGCCAGCAGTTGGGACAGGGGCTACTATGGCTACACCTTC. Protein: CASSWDRGYYGYTF.

This chain uses TRBV30 with TRBJ1-1, with D uncertain. V shed 4 bases and J shed 11 bases, with 20 bases lying between them. Germline CDR1 and CDR2: GTSNPN and SVGIG (reference sequence). The CDR3 runs 13 residues. The CDR3 here is CAWTPSPGYRAFF. The DNA for the CDR3 is TGTGCCTGGACACCCTCCCCGGGATATCGGGCTTTCTTT.

V usage is TRBV13 and J usage is TRBJ1-1; the D is unclear. V lost 5 bases to trimming and J lost 0 bases, with 10 bases between them. Germline V gene lookup returns CDR1 PRHDT and CDR2 FYEKMQ (reference sequence). The CDR3 is 14 amino acids. The CDR3 sequence is CASSTRGLNTEAFF. As DNA, the CDR3 is TGTGCCAGCAGCACGCGGGGATTGAACACTGAAGCTTTCTTT.